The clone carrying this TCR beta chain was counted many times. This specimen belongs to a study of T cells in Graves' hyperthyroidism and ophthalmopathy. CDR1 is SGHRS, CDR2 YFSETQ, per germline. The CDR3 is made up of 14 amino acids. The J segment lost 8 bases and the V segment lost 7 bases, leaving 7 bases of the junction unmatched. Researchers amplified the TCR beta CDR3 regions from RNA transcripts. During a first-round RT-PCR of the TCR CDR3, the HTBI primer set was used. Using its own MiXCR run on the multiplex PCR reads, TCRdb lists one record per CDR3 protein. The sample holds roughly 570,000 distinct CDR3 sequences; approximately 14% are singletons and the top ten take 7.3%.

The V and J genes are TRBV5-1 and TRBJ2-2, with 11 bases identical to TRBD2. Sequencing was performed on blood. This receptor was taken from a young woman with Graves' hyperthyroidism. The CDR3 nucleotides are TGCGCCAGCTCGACTAGCGGGATTCGTGGGGAGCTGTTTTTT. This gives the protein CASSTSGIRGELFF. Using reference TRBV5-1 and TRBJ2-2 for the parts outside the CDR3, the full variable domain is KAGVTQTPRYLIKTRGQQVTLSCSPISGHRSVSWYQQTPGQGLQFLFEYFSETQRNKGNFPGRFSGRQFSNSRSEMNVSTLELGDSALYLCASSTSGIRGELFFGEGSRLTVL.